This TCR beta chain was found in a study of resident and recirculating memory T cells in vitiligo. Study summary: No cells were sorted; samples were homogenized just before genomic DNA extraction. Study findings and constraints: TCR sequences were not conserved across biopsy sites or patients.

Trimming shortened V by 3 bases and J by 1 base, and 6 bases separated the two germline ends. This CDR3 has 14 amino acids. Germline assignment: CDR1 MGHDK and CDR2 SYGVNS. Confetti depigmentation, marking active vitiligo, was absent in these patients. Turning to this clone: What it recognizes is unknown.

Generated by immunoSEQ multiplex PCR, the TCRdb table keeps only in-frame clones and is missing some. This table has 70,000 or so clones, roughly nine tenths appearing once. The TCR was taken from a male donor with vitiligo. Material for sequencing was blood. This chain connects TRBV25-1 to TRBJ1-4; D unclear. The CDR3 region is CASSEHKTNEKLFF. Here the CDR3 DNA reads TGTGCCAGCAGTGAGCACAAAACTAATGAAAAACTGTTTTTT.